This T cell receptor (beta chain) is from a study of T-cell memory formation after mild COVID-19. Whole-study results and caveats: Some clones that responded turned up in pre-infection memory, which suggests that cross-reactive memory joined in.

This clonotype was found a few times. Its matching antigen is unknown. TCRdb itself ran the 5' RACE reads through MiXCR, one entry per CDR3 protein. The sample records under 300,000 distinct CDR3 sequences, around 8% being singletons. The clonotype comes from a young man who had mild COVID-19 (a few samples of this study predate the infection). Cell type and time point are not known. Sequencing input: PBMCs or a T cell subset sorted from them (not recorded which).

CDR3 sequence reads: CASSIRDSSYEQYF. CDR3 sequence (DNA): TGTGCCAGTAGCATCCGGGACAGCTCCTACGAGCAGTACTTC. The V gene is TRBV19, the J gene TRBJ2-7; 7 bases map to TRBD1. Looked up from germline, CDR1 is LNHDA and CDR2 is SQIVND (reference sequence). J gave up 0 bases and V 6 bases, and 5 bases lay outside the gene matches. The CDR3 loop spans 14 amino acids.